The rows below give T cell receptor beta chains drawn from one sample of a study of shared clonotypes between healthy human individuals. Data came from immunoSEQ multiplex PCR; TCRdb stores just in-frame clones and leaves some out. Here the sample spans about 960,000 clones, 76% being singletons. Sequencing input: memory CD4+ T cells sorted from blood. These receptors all come from a man aged 18-30 years in good health. Both conserved end residues are part of each CDR3. Fields, in order: clone size, D gene, V gene, J gene, CDR3 protein, CDR3 DNA. The D gene is left open where the match is weak. Clone size is shown for a subset of rows, as once, few, many or a class of expanded clone.

clone_size: NA
d_call: TRBD1
v_call: TRBV2
j_call: TRBJ2-7
cdr3_aa: CASGGQPAYEQYF
cdr3_nt: TGTGCCAGCGGGGGACAGCCGGCTTACGAGCAGTACTTC

clone_size: NA
d_call: NA
v_call: TRBV7-2
j_call: TRBJ1-4
cdr3_aa: CASSLGGLNEKLFF
cdr3_nt: TGTGCCAGCAGCTTAGGCGGACTTAATGAAAAACTGTTTTTT

clone_size: NA
d_call: NA
v_call: TRBV7-2
j_call: TRBJ2-1
cdr3_aa: CASIEDSLSSYNEQFF
cdr3_nt: TGTGCCAGCATCGAGGACAGCCTGAGCTCCTACAATGAGCAGTTCTTC

clone_size: NA
d_call: NA
v_call: TRBV30
j_call: TRBJ1-2
cdr3_aa: CAWIPLRMGLNGYTF
cdr3_nt: TGTGCCTGGATCCCCCTAAGGATGGGGCTTAATGGCTACACCTTC

clone_size: NA
d_call: TRBD1
v_call: TRBV6-6
j_call: TRBJ2-7
cdr3_aa: CASRGDREYEQYF
cdr3_nt: TGTGCCAGCAGGGGGGACAGGGAATACGAGCAGTACTTC

clone_size: NA
d_call: NA
v_call: TRBV18
j_call: TRBJ1-3
cdr3_aa: CASSPEILSYSGNTIYF
cdr3_nt: TGTGCCAGCTCACCTGAAATCCTATCCTACTCTGGAAACACCATATATTTT

clone_size: NA
d_call: NA
v_call: TRBV2
j_call: TRBJ1-6
cdr3_aa: CASSDHEATSRSPLHF
cdr3_nt: TGTGCCAGCAGTGACCACGAGGCTACATCGCGTTCACCCCTCCACTTT

clone_size: NA
d_call: NA
v_call: TRBV29-1
j_call: TRBJ1-3
cdr3_aa: CSVVQNSGNTIYF
cdr3_nt: TGCAGCGTTGTACAAAACTCTGGAAACACCATATATTTT

clone_size: NA
d_call: TRBD2
v_call: TRBV5-1
j_call: TRBJ2-5
cdr3_aa: CASSPGEGTFQETQYF
cdr3_nt: TGCGCCAGCAGCCCGGGGGAGGGAACCTTCCAGGAGACCCAGTACTTC

clone_size: few
d_call: NA
v_call: TRBV30
j_call: TRBJ1-2
cdr3_aa: CAWSHGSSTDGYTF
cdr3_nt: TGTGCCTGGAGTCATGGCAGTTCCACGGACGGCTACACCTTC

clone_size: NA
d_call: NA
v_call: TRBV11-2
j_call: TRBJ2-2
cdr3_aa: CASSFWTGTGELFF
cdr3_nt: TGTGCCAGCAGCTTCTGGACGGGGACCGGGGAGCTGTTTTTT

clone_size: NA
d_call: NA
v_call: TRBV28
j_call: TRBJ1-5
cdr3_aa: CASSPTRPAGSGNQPQHF
cdr3_nt: TGTGCCAGCAGTCCAACCCGGCCTGCGGGAAGTGGCAATCAGCCCCAGCATTTT

clone_size: NA
d_call: NA
v_call: TRBV5-1
j_call: TRBJ2-5
cdr3_aa: CASSPRSGQETQYF
cdr3_nt: TGCGCCAGCAGCCCGAGGTCCGGACAAGAGACCCAGTACTTC

clone_size: NA
d_call: TRBD1
v_call: TRBV18
j_call: TRBJ1-4
cdr3_aa: CASSTGQREELFF
cdr3_nt: TGTGCCAGCTCAACGGGACAGCGCGAGGAACTGTTTTTT

clone_size: NA
d_call: NA
v_call: TRBV2
j_call: TRBJ1-5
cdr3_aa: CASSGQGRNTNQPQHF
cdr3_nt: TGTGCCAGCAGTGGTCAGGGACGTAATACCAATCAGCCCCAGCATTTT

clone_size: NA
d_call: NA
v_call: TRBV30
j_call: TRBJ1-5
cdr3_aa: CACSWGDQPQHF
cdr3_nt: TGTGCCTGCTCCTGGGGGGATCAGCCCCAGCATTTT

clone_size: NA
d_call: TRBD1
v_call: TRBV5-1
j_call: TRBJ1-2
cdr3_aa: CASSFPGQPYGYTF
cdr3_nt: TGCGCCAGCAGTTTCCCGGGACAGCCTTATGGCTACACCTTC

clone_size: NA
d_call: NA
v_call: TRBV6-1
j_call: TRBJ1-5
cdr3_aa: CASSGGESNQPQHF
cdr3_nt: TGTGCCAGCAGTGGTGGGGAGAGCAATCAGCCCCAGCATTTT

clone_size: few
d_call: TRBD1
v_call: TRBV28
j_call: TRBJ2-7
cdr3_aa: CASTVGQGNGYEQYF
cdr3_nt: TGTGCCAGCACGGTGGGACAGGGTAATGGTTACGAGCAGTACTTC

clone_size: NA
d_call: NA
v_call: TRBV2
j_call: TRBJ1-2
cdr3_aa: CASTRQDYGYTF
cdr3_nt: TGTGCCAGCACCCGACAGGACTATGGCTACACCTTC

clone_size: NA
d_call: NA
v_call: TRBV10-2
j_call: TRBJ2-2
cdr3_aa: CASSDDSIQGTGELFF
cdr3_nt: TGCGCCAGCAGTGACGATTCAATCCAGGGAACCGGGGAGCTGTTTTTT

clone_size: NA
d_call: NA
v_call: TRBV19
j_call: TRBJ1-5
cdr3_aa: CASSNGRGYQPQHF
cdr3_nt: TGTGCCAGTAGTAATGGCAGGGGCTATCAGCCCCAGCATTTT

clone_size: NA
d_call: TRBD1
v_call: TRBV19
j_call: TRBJ1-5
cdr3_aa: CASGQGVGQPQHF
cdr3_nt: TGTGCCAGTGGACAGGGTGTAGGTCAGCCCCAGCATTTT

clone_size: NA
d_call: NA
v_call: TRBV19
j_call: TRBJ1-1
cdr3_aa: CASKGRNTEAFF
cdr3_nt: TGTGCCAGTAAGGGCAGGAACACTGAAGCTTTCTTT

clone_size: few
d_call: NA
v_call: TRBV6-5
j_call: TRBJ1-1
cdr3_aa: CASSYLPGTEAFF
cdr3_nt: TGTGCCAGCAGTTACTTACCGGGCACTGAAGCTTTCTTT

clone_size: once
d_call: TRBD1
v_call: TRBV6-7
j_call: TRBJ1-2
cdr3_aa: CASSKKQGVFPCDGYTF
cdr3_nt: TGTGCCAGCAGTAAGAAACAGGGGGTATTCCCTTGCGATGGCTACACCTTC

clone_size: NA
d_call: NA
v_call: TRBV7-2
j_call: TRBJ2-5
cdr3_aa: CASSSIRDGTQYF
cdr3_nt: TGTGCCAGCAGCTCAATAAGAGACGGGACCCAGTACTTC